Below are 29 T cell receptor beta chains sequenced from a single sample in a study of blood T cell repertoires in COVID-19. Measured with immunoSEQ multiplex PCR; TCRdb has only the in-frame clones, and not every one. The data show around 150,000 clones, with around 87% seen just once and around 7% held by the top ten. The specimen was PBMCs or T cells enriched from blood (not recorded which). The receptors derive from a woman aged 45-60 years who had recovered from COVID-19.

This clone occurred once. The chain is built from TRBV6-1 and TRBJ2-6; 9 positions agree with TRBD1. V lost 3 bases to trimming and J lost 1 base; unmatched junction nucleotides: 7. The CDR3 sequence is 18 residues long. Germline V gives CDR1 MNHNS, CDR2 SASEGT. DNA for the CDR3: TGTGCCAGCAGTGACTTAGACAGGGGGAGATCTGGGGCCAACGTCCTGACTTTC. Its translation: CASSDLDRGRSGANVLTF.

This clone has a handful of counts. CDR3 nucleotides: TGTGCCAGCTCACCACCGGGGAGCTATGGCTACACCTTC. Protein product: CASSPPGSYGYTF. This rearrangement joins TRBV18 to TRBJ1-2; D is unresolved. Trimming left V 0 bases short and J 4 bases short, with 6 bases between. The CDR3 extends over 13 amino acids. Germline-derived CDR1 and CDR2 are KGHSH and LQKENI.

The genes are TRBV5-8 and TRBJ1-5; 9 positions agree with TRBD1. Germline V gene sequence: CDR1 SGHTS, CDR2 YDEGEE. Losses at the gene ends were 4 bases for V and 3 bases for J; bases not matched to a gene: 8. This CDR3 comprises 16 residues. The CDR3 nucleotides read TGTGCCAGCAGCGTGGGACAGGGAATCGACAATCAGCCCCAGCATTTT. Residues: CASSVGQGIDNQPQHF. The whole variable domain, filled in from reference TRBV5-8 and TRBJ1-5, reads EAGVTQSPTHLIKTRGQQATLRCSPISGHTSVYWYQQALGLGLQFLLWYDEGEERNRGNFPPRFSGRQFPNYSSELNVNALELEDSALYLCASSVGQGIDNQPQHFGDGTRLSIL.

The J gene is TRBJ1-6, the V gene TRBV18, with TRBD1 matching over 9 bases. The CDR3 is 16 amino acids. V trimming: 3 bases; J trimming: 7 bases; junction bases outside the gene matches: 7. Germline CDR1 and CDR2: KGHSH and LQKENI. This CDR3 reads CASSPRDRVVNSPLHF. In DNA, the CDR3 is TGTGCCAGCTCACCCCGGGACAGGGTTGTGAATTCACCCCTCCACTTT.

This clone was recorded once. V gene TRBV7-8 combines with J gene TRBJ2-7; D remains ambiguous. Trimming took 5 bases from V and 3 from J, leaving 8 bases between them. Germline assignment: CDR1 SGHVS and CDR2 FQNEAQ. The CDR3 spans 12 residues. CDR3 nucleotides: TGTGCCAGCAGCCCTGCTAGCTACGAGCAGTACTTC. Translating it yields CASSPASYEQYF. Drawing the rest from reference TRBV7-8 and TRBJ2-7, the complete variable domain is GAGVSQSPRYKVAKRGQDVALRCDPISGHVSLFWYQQALGQGPEFLTYFQNEAQLDKSGLPSDRFFAERPEGSVSTLKIQRTQQEDSAVYLCASSPASYEQYFGPGTRLTVT.

The chain employs TRBV12-3 or TRBV12-4 and TRBJ2-7; D gene unclear. This CDR3 comprises 11 residues. The V gene lost 0 bases and the J gene lost 7 bases, with 4 bases spanning the gap. CDR3 sequence reads: CASSLAQEQYF. Written as DNA, the CDR3 is TGTGCCAGCAGTTTAGCGCAGGAGCAGTACTTC.

The chain couples TRBV18 to TRBJ1-1; D may be TRBD1 (5 bases). Trimming pared 3 bases from V and 0 bases from J, leaving 8 bases between. Looked up from germline, CDR1 is KGHSH and CDR2 is LQKENI. The CDR3 spans 14 residues. The DNA for the CDR3 is TGTGCCAGCTCACCGGGCAGGGTGAACACTGAAGCTTTCTTT. Translating gives CASSPGRVNTEAFF.

The gene calls are TRBV30 and TRBJ2-1, with 7 bases matching TRBD1. CDR3 length: 14 amino acids. With 3 bases clipped from V and 5 bases from J, the junction kept 7 bases outside the gene matches. Germline-derived CDR1 and CDR2 are GTSNPN and SVGIG (reference sequence). CDR3 sequence: CAWRSGQSNNEQFF. CDR3 nucleotides: TGTGCCTGGAGATCGGGACAGTCAAACAATGAGCAGTTCTTC.

The CDR3, as DNA: TGTGCCAGCAGTCCACTGGGGGGAAGCACAGATACGCAGTATTTT. Protein: CASSPLGGSTDTQYF. The rearrangement links TRBV6-5 to TRBJ2-3, with a tentative D call TRBD2 (6 bases). Trimming took 5 bases from V and 0 from J, leaving 12 bases between them. The CDR3 extends over 15 amino acids. Germline V gene sequence: CDR1 MNHEY, CDR2 SVGAGI.

This chain joins TRBV5-4 and TRBJ1-1; TRBD1 agrees at 7 bases. Germline V CDR1 and CDR2: SGHNT, YYREEE (reference sequence). J gave up 1 base and V 6 bases, and 6 bases lay outside the gene matches. The CDR3 totals 14 residues. CDR3 DNA sequence: TGTGCCAGCAAATTTGGGGACAGGAACACTGAAGCTTTCTTT. It yields the protein CASKFGDRNTEAFF.

This CDR3 reads CATALGDRNQPQHF. The CDR3 region has the DNA TGTGCCACCGCTTTAGGGGACAGAAATCAGCCCCAGCATTTT. V and J are TRBV15 and TRBJ1-5, with 7 bases lining up with TRBD1. The V gene end was trimmed by 8 bases and the J gene end by 4 bases; junction bases not matched to a gene: 8. The germline CDR1 and CDR2 sequences are LNHNV and YYDKDF (reference sequence). This CDR3 spans 14 amino acids.

The chain carries TRBV13 and TRBJ2-3, with 8 bases identical to TRBD2. With V trimmed by 5 bases and J by 1 base, 26 bases remained unmatched. Per the germline V gene, CDR1 is PRHDT and CDR2 is FYEKMQ (reference sequence). This CDR3 has 22 residues. CDR3 region: CASSQGLVLRTRGSGRTDTQYF. The CDR3 DNA reads as TGTGCCAGCAGCCAGGGACTAGTTCTGAGAACTAGAGGTTCGGGTCGCACAGATACGCAGTATTTT.

This chain connects TRBV18 to TRBJ2-5; 12 nucleotides align to TRBD2. V shed 2 bases, J shed 6 bases, and the junction held 13 bases outside the gene matches. Germline CDR1 and CDR2: KGHSH and LQKENI. The CDR3 sequence is 18 residues long. CDR3 sequence reads: CASSPVSLAGGPFQTQYF. The DNA of the CDR3 is TGTGCCAGCTCACCAGTATCGCTAGCGGGGGGGCCTTTCCAGACCCAGTACTTC.

This clone showed up just once. The chain links TRBV7-8 to TRBJ1-2; D may be TRBD1 (6 bases). CDR3 length: 16 residues. CDR1 is SGHVS and CDR2 is FQNEAQ in the germline V gene. Trimming shortened V by 5 bases and J by 7 bases, and 23 bases separated the two germline ends. This chain's CDR3 is CASSHRREGGAGGYTF. DNA of the CDR3: TGTGCCAGCAGCCACCGGAGGGAAGGGGGGGCGGGTGGCTACACCTTC. The complete variable domain, with remaining parts taken from reference TRBV7-8 and TRBJ1-2, reads GAGVSQSPRYKVAKRGQDVALRCDPISGHVSLFWYQQALGQGPEFLTYFQNEAQLDKSGLPSDRFFAERPEGSVSTLKIQRTQQEDSAVYLCASSHRREGGAGGYTFGSGTRLTVV.

This chain connects TRBV18 to TRBJ1-1; no clear D gene. V was pared by 3 bases and J by 0 bases, with 11 bases between. CDR3 length equals 15 residues. In germline, CDR1 is KGHSH, CDR2 LQKENI. The CDR3 nucleotides read TGTGCCAGCTCACCGAACGCAGTCGTGAACACTGAAGCTTTCTTT. Its translation is CASSPNAVVNTEAFF.

This clone was detected only once. This chain's CDR3 is CASSLGGFSEQYF. As DNA, the CDR3 is TGCGCCAGCAGCTTGGGAGGTTTTAGCGAGCAGTACTTC. This sequence joins TRBV5-1 and TRBJ2-7; D is ambiguous. Germline values: CDR1 SGHRS, CDR2 YFSETQ. Trimming took 0 bases from V and 6 from J, leaving 10 bases between them. The length of the CDR3 is 13 residues.

V is TRBV5-4 and J is TRBJ1-4; 7 bases are shared with TRBD1. Trimming at V came to 2 bases and at J to 10 bases, leaving 5 bases not matched to a gene. Germline-derived CDR1 and CDR2 are SGHNT and YYREEE (reference sequence). The CDR3 is made up of 13 amino acids. The CDR3 DNA follows: TGTGCCAGCAGCTTTAAGGGGGCTGGAAAACTGTTTTTT. As protein: CASSFKGAGKLFF.

This chain connects TRBV14 to TRBJ2-7; 8 bases align to TRBD1. Germline-derived CDR1 and CDR2 are SGHDN and FVKESK. The CDR3 contains 15 residues. Trimming removed 1 base from V and 2 bases from J; junction bases left unmatched: 4. The CDR3: CASSQVQGATYEQYF. DNA for the CDR3: TGTGCCAGCAGCCAAGTTCAGGGGGCGACCTACGAGCAGTACTTC. The full variable domain, with the rest looked up from reference TRBV14 and TRBJ2-7, is EAGVTQFPSHSVIEKGQTVTLRCDPISGHDNLYWYRRVMGKEIKFLLHFVKESKQDESGMPNNRFLAERTGGTYSTLKVQPAELEDSGVYFCASSQVQGATYEQYFGPGTRLTVT.

V and J are TRBV5-1 and TRBJ2-3; D perhaps matches TRBD1 (5 bases). The CDR3 contains 14 residues. Germline loops: CDR1 SGHRS, CDR2 YFSETQ. The V end lost 4 bases, the J end lost 2 bases, and 11 bases lay between the germline ends. In DNA, the CDR3 is TGCGCCAGCAGCCTCGGACAAGACACAGATACGCAGTATTTT. Protein product: CASSLGQDTDTQYF. The whole variable domain, filled in from reference TRBV5-1 and TRBJ2-3, reads KAGVTQTPRYLIKTRGQQVTLSCSPISGHRSVSWYQQTPGQGLQFLFEYFSETQRNKGNFPGRFSGRQFSNSRSEMNVSTLELGDSALYLCASSLGQDTDTQYFGPGTRLTVL.

The gene calls are TRBV12-3 or TRBV12-4 and TRBJ1-1; D remains ambiguous. The CDR3 has 13 amino acids. Trimming shortened V by 8 bases and J by 0 bases, and 10 bases separated the two germline ends. This chain's CDR3 is CASGPGVNTEAFF. The CDR3 DNA sequence: TGTGCCAGCGGGCCCGGGGTGAACACTGAAGCTTTCTTT.

This rearrangement joins TRBV5-6 to TRBJ1-6; 9 bases align to TRBD1. V lost 5 bases to trimming and J lost 5 bases; unmatched junction nucleotides: 5. The CDR3 runs 15 residues. Germline-derived CDR1 and CDR2 are SGHDT and YYEEEE. The CDR3 region is CASSFGTGNNSPLHF. CDR3 DNA sequence: TGTGCCAGCAGTTTCGGGACAGGGAATAATTCACCCCTCCACTTT.

In its sample, this clone was seen a few times. This chain links TRBV6-5 with TRBJ1-1; D is unresolved. Germline V lookup: CDR1 MNHEY, CDR2 SVGAGI. Trimming took 8 bases from V and 0 from J, leaving 10 bases between them. The length of the CDR3 is 13 residues. In DNA, the CDR3 is TGTGCCAGCTACACGGGGATGAACACTGAAGCTTTCTTT. Protein product: CASYTGMNTEAFF.

The V call is TRBV27, the J call TRBJ1-2, with a weak D call TRBD1 (6 bases). The CDR3 sequence is 15 residues long. Trimming took off 6 bases at V and 3 bases at J, with 17 bases between the two ends. Germline V CDR1 and CDR2: MNHEY, SMNVEV (reference sequence). CDR3 nucleotides: TGTGCCAGCAGGATCCCTCGCGGGGGCCACTATGGCTACACCTTC. Translation: CASRIPRGGHYGYTF.

Note on this clone: This sample also contains other DNA sequences that code for the same CDR3. The rearrangement links TRBV18 to TRBJ1-6; 10 bases agree with TRBD1. Per the germline V gene, CDR1 is KGHSH and CDR2 is LQKENI. V shed 3 bases and J 7 bases; nucleotides not matched to a gene: 0. The CDR3 has 14 amino acids. The CDR3 here is CASSPGQGNSPLHF. CDR3 DNA: TGTGCCAGCTCACCGGGACAGGGGAATTCACCCCTCCACTTT.

V and J are TRBV6-2 or TRBV6-3 and TRBJ2-5; perhaps TRBD1 as D (6 bases). Trimming removed 7 bases at V and 5 bases at J, with 32 bases between. Germline loops: CDR1 MNHEY, CDR2 SVGEGT. This CDR3 comprises 19 residues. CDR3: CASNPGSGQTSTARETQYF. DNA for the CDR3: TGTGCCAGCAACCCCGGCTCCGGACAGACGTCCACTGCCCGGGAGACCCAGTACTTC.

This clone occurred once. The CDR3 DNA follows: TGTGCTTACAGGGACCTCTCTGGAAACACCATATATTTT. This codes for CAYRDLSGNTIYF. V gene TRBV12-3 or TRBV12-4 combines with J gene TRBJ1-3, with D maybe TRBD1 (6 bases). CDR3 length: 13 residues.

The rearrangement uses TRBV5-6 and TRBJ1-4, with D tentatively TRBD1 (6 bases). The CDR3 length is 17 residues. Trimming took off 7 bases at V and 0 bases at J, with 19 bases between the two ends. Germline V gene sequence: CDR1 SGHDT, CDR2 YYEEEE. As DNA, the CDR3 is TGTGCCAGCGTTCTCAGGACAGACTTCGCAACTAATGAAAAACTGTTTTTT. It yields the protein CASVLRTDFATNEKLFF.

The table lists this clone with a few counts. Written as DNA, the CDR3 is TGTGCCAGCAGTCCGGGACAGGGGAATCAGCCCCAGCATTTT. Encoded protein: CASSPGQGNQPQHF. This chain links TRBV2 with TRBJ1-5; 10 bases are shared with TRBD1. The CDR3 length is 14 residues. Germline CDR1 SNHLY, CDR2 FYNNEI. Trimming took 5 bases from V and 4 from J; bases not matched to a gene: 2.

The rearrangement uses TRBV11-2 and TRBJ2-1; possibly TRBD2 for D (6 bases). Between the trimmed V and J ends, which lost 7 bases and 5 bases, there was a span of 21 bases. Germline CDR1 reads SGHAT; CDR2 reads FQNNGV. The CDR3 has 16 amino acids. CDR3 DNA sequence: TGTGCCAGCATCAACCCGGGGGAGCGTCGGAACAATGAGCAGTTCTTC. Its translation is CASINPGERRNNEQFF.